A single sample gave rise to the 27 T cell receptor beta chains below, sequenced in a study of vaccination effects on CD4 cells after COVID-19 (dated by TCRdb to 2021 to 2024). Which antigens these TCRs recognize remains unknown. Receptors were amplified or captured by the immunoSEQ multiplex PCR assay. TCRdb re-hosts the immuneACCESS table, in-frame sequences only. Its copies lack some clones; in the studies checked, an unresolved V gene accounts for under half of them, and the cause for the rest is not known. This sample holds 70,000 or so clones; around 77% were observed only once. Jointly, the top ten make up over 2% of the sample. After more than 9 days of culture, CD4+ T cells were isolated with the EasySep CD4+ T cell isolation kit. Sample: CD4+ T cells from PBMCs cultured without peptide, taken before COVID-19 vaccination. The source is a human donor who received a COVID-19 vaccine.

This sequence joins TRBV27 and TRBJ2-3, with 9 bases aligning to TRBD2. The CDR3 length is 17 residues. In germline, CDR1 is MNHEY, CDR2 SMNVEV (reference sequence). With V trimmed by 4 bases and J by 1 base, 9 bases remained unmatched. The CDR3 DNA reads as TGTGCCAGCAGTTCCGGTCGAGCGGGGGGACGCACAGATACGCAGTATTTT. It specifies CASSSGRAGGRTDTQYF.

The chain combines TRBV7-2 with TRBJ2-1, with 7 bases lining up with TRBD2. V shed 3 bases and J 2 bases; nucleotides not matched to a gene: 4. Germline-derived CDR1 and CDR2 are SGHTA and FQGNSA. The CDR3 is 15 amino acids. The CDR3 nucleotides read TGTGCCAGCAGCTTTTTGGGGGGGACCTACAATGAGCAGTTCTTC. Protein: CASSFLGGTYNEQFF. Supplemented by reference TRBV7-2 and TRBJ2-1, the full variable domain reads GAGVSQSPSNKVTEKGKDVELRCDPISGHTALYWYRQSLGQGLEFLIYFQGNSAPDKSGLPSDRFSAERTGGSVSTLTIQRTQQEDSAVYLCASSFLGGTYNEQFFGPGTRLTVL.

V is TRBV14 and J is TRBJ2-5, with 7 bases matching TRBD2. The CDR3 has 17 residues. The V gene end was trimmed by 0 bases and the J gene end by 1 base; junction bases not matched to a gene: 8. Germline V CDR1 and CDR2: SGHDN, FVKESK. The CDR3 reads CASSQDSWGGPQETQYF. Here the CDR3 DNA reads TGTGCCAGCAGCCAAGATAGTTGGGGGGGACCCCAAGAGACCCAGTACTTC.

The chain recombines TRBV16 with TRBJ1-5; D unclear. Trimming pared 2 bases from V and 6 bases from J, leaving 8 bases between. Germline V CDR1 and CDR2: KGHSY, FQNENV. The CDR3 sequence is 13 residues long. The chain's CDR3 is CASSQKRAQPQHF. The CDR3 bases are TGTGCCAGCAGCCAAAAGCGGGCTCAGCCCCAGCATTTT.

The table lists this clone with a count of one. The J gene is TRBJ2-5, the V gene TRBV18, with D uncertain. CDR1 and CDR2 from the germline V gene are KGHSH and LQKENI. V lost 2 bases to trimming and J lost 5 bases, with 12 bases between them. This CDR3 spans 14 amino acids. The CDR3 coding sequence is TGTGCCAGCTCACCAGAGTGGGGTACGGAGACCCAGTACTTC. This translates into CASSPEWGTETQYF.

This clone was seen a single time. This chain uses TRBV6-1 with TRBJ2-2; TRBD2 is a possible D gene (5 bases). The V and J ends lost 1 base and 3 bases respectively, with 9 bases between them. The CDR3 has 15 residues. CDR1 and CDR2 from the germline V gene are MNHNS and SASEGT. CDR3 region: CASSEDPRDTGELFF. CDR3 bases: TGTGCCAGCAGTGAAGATCCGAGGGACACCGGGGAGCTGTTTTTT.

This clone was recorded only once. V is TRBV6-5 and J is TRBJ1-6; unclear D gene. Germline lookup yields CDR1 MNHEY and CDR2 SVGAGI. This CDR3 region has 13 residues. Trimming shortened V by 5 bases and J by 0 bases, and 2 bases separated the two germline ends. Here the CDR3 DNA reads TGTGCCAGCAGTCCCTCCTATAATTCACCCCTCCACTTT. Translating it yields CASSPSYNSPLHF.

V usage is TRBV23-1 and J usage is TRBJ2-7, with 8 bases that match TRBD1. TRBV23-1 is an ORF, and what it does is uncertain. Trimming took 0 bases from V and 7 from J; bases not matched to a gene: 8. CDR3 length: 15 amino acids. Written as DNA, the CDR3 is TGCGCCAGCAGTCAATCAAGCCAGGGGGCGAGGGAGCAGTACGTC. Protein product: CASSQSSQGAREQYV.

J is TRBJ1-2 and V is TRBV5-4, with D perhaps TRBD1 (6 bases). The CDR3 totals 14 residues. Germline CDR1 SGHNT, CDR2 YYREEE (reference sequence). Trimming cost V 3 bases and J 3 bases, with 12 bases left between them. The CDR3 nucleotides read TGTGCCAGCAGCTCTTTACAGGGTGACTATGGCTACACCTTC. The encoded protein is CASSSLQGDYGYTF.

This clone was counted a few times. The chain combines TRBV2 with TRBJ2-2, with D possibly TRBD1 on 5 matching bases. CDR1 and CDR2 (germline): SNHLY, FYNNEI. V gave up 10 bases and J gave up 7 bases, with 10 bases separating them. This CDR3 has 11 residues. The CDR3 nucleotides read TGTGCCACCCGCCAGGGCGGGGAGCTGTTTTTT. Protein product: CATRQGGELFF.

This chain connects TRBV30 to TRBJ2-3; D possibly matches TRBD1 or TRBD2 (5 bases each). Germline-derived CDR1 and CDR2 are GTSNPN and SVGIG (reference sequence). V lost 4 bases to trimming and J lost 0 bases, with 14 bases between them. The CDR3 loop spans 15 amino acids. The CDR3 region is CAWTRDGSSTDTQYF. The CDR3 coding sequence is TGTGCCTGGACCCGGGACGGATCTAGCACAGATACGCAGTATTTT.

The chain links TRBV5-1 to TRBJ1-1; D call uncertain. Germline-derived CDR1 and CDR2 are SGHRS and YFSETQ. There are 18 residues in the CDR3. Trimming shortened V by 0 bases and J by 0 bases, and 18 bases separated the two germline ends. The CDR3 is CASSLELPTFPMNTEAFF. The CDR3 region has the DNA TGCGCCAGCAGCTTGGAATTGCCCACCTTCCCAATGAACACTGAAGCTTTCTTT.

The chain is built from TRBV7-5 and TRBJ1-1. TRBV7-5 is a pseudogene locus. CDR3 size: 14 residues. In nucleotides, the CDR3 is TGTGCCAGAAGCTTAGTTCGGGTATGGACTGAAGCTTTCTTT. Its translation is CARSLVRVWTEAFF.

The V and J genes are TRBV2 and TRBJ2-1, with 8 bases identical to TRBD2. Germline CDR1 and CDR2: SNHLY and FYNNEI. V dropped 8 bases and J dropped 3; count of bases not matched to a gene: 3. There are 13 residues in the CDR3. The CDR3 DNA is TGTGCCAGCGAGGCGGGGGGCTACAATGAGCAGTTCTTC. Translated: CASEAGGYNEQFF.

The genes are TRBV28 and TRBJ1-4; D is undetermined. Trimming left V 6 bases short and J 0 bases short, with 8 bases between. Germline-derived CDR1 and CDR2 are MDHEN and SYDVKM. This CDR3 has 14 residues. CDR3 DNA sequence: TGTGCCAGCAGACCGGTTACAACTAATGAAAAACTGTTTTTT. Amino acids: CASRPVTTNEKLFF.

DNA for the CDR3: TGCGCCAGCAGTGCACGGATGAACACTGAAGCTTTCTTT. This sequence encodes CASSARMNTEAFF. This chain joins TRBV10-1 and TRBJ1-1; D is undetermined. The CDR3 runs 13 residues. Trimming removed 4 bases from V and 0 bases from J, with 6 bases in between. The V gene's germline CDR1 is WNHNN and CDR2 SYGVQD (reference sequence).

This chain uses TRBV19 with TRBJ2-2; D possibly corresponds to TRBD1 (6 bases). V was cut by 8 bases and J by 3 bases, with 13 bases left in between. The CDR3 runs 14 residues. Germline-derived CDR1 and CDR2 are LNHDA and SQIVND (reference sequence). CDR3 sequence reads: CASQATGYTGELFF. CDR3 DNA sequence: TGTGCCAGTCAAGCCACAGGGTACACCGGGGAGCTGTTTTTT.

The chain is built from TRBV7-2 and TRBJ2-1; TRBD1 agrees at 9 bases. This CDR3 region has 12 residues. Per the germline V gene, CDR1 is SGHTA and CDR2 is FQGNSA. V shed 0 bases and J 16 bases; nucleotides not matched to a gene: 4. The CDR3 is CASSLARDRDFF. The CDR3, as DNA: TGTGCCAGCAGCTTAGCCCGGGACAGGGACTTCTTC.

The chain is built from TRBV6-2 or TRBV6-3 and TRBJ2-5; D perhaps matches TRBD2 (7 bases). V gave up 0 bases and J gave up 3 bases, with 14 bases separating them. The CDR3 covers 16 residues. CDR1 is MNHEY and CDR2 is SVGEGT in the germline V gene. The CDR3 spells CASSYSGGALEETQYF. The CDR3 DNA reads TGTGCCAGCAGTTACTCAGGGGGGGCGTTGGAAGAGACCCAGTACTTC.

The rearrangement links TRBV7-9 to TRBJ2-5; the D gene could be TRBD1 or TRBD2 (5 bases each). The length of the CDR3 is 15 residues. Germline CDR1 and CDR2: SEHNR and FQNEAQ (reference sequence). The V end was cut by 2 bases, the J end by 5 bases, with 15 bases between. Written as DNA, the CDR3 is TGTGCCAGCAGCTTAAGAGGGGATGTGTCGGAGACCCAGTACTTC. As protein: CASSLRGDVSETQYF. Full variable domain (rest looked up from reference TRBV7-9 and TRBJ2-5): DTGVSQNPRHKITKRGQNVTFRCDPISEHNRLYWYRQTLGQGPEFLTYFQNEAQLEKSRLLSDRFSAERPKGSFSTLEIQRTEQGDSAMYLCASSLRGDVSETQYFGPGTRLLVL.

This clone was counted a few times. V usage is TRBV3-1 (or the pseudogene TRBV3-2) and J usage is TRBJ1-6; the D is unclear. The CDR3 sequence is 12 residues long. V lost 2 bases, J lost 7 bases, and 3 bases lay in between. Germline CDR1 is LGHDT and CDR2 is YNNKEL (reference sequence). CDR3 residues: CASSQSNSPLHF. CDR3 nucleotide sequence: TGTGCCAGCAGCCAATCAAATTCACCCCTCCACTTT.

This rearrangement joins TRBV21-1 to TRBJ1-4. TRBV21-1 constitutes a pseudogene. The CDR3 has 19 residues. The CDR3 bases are TGTGCCAGCAGCAAATATGTTGGGGGGGGTAGGTCAACTAATGAAAAACTGTTTTTT. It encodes CASSKYVGGGRSTNEKLFF.

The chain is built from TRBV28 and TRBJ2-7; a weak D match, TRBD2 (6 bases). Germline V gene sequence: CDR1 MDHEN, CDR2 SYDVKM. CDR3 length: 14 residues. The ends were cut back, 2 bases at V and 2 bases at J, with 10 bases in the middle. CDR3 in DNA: TGTGCCAGCAGTTTAGCGGGACGGACCTACGAGCAGTACGTC. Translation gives CASSLAGRTYEQYV.

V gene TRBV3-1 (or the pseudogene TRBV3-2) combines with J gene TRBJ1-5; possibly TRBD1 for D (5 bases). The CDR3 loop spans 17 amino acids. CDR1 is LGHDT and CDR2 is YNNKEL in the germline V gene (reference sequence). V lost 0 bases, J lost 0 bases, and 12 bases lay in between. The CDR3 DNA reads TGTGCCAGCAGCCAAGAAGGGGCCTGTAATAGCAATCAGCCCCAGCATTTT. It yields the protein CASSQEGACNSNQPQHF.

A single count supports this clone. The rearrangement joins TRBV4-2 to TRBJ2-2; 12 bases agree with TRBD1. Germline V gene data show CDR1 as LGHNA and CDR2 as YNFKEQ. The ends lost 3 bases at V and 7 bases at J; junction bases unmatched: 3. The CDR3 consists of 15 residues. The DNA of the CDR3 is TGTGCCAGCAGCCAGGGACAGGGGGCGGTCGGGGAGCTGTTTTTT. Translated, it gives CASSQGQGAVGELFF.

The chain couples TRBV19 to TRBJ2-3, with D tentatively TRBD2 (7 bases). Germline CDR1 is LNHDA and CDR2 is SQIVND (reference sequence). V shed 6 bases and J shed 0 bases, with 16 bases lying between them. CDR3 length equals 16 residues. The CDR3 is CASRNPGGPSTDTQYF. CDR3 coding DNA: TGTGCCAGTAGAAATCCCGGGGGGCCTAGCACAGATACGCAGTATTTT. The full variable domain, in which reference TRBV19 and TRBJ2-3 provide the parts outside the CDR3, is DGGITQSPKYLFRKEGQNVTLSCEQNLNHDAMYWYRQDPGQGLRLIYYSQIVNDFQKGDIAEGYSVSREKKESFPLTVTSAQKNPTAFYLCASRNPGGPSTDTQYFGPGTRLTVL.

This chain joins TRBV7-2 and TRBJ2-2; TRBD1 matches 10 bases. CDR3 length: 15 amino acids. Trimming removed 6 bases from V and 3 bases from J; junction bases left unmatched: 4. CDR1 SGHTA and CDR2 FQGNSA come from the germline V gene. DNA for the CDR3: TGTGCCAGCAGGGCCGGGACAGGGGACACCGGGGAGCTGTTTTTT. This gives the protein CASRAGTGDTGELFF.